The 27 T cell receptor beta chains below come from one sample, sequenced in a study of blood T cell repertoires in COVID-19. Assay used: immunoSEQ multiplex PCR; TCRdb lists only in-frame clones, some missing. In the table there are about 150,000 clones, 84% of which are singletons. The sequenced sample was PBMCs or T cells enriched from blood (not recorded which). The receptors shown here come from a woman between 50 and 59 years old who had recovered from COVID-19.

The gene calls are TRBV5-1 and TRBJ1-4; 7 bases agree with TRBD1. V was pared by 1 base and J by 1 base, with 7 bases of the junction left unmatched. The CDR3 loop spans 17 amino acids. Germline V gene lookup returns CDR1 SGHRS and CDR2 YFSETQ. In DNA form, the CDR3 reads TGCGCCAGCAGCTTGAACGGACCAGGGGGAACTAATGAAAAACTGTTTTTT. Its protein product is CASSLNGPGGTNEKLFF.

This chain's CDR3 is CASSLSAARGLDTQYF. In DNA form, the CDR3 reads TGTGCCAGCAGCTTATCCGCGGCCCGGGGGTTAGATACGCAGTATTTT. The J gene is TRBJ2-3, the V gene TRBV7-9; perhaps TRBD2 as D (6 bases). V was trimmed by 2 bases and J by 5 bases, leaving 17 bases between them. Germline assignment: CDR1 SEHNR and CDR2 FQNEAQ (reference sequence). The CDR3 extends over 16 amino acids. Variable domain in full (rest from reference TRBV7-9 and TRBJ2-3): DTGVSQNPRHKITKRGQNVTFRCDPISEHNRLYWYRQTLGQGPEFLTYFQNEAQLEKSRLLSDRFSAERPKGSFSTLEIQRTEQGDSAMYLCASSLSAARGLDTQYFGPGTRLTVL.

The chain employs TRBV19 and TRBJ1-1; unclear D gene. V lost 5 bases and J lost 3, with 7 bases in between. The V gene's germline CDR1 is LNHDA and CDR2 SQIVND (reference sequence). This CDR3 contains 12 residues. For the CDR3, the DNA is TGTGCCAGTAGTCCCTTGTACACTGAAGCTTTCTTT. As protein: CASSPLYTEAFF.

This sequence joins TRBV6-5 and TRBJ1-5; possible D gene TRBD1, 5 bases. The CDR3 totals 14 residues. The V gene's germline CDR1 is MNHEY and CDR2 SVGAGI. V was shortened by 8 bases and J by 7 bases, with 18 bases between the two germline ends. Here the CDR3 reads CASRKGQGGQPQHF. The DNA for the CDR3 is TGTGCCAGCCGAAAGGGGCAGGGCGGCCAGCCCCAGCATTTT.

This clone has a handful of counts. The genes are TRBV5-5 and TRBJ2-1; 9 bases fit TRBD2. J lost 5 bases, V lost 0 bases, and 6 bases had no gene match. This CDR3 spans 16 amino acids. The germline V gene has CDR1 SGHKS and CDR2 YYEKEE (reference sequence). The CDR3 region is CASSLGLAAVHNEQFF. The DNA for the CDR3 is TGTGCCAGCAGCTTGGGACTAGCGGCTGTCCACAATGAGCAGTTCTTC.

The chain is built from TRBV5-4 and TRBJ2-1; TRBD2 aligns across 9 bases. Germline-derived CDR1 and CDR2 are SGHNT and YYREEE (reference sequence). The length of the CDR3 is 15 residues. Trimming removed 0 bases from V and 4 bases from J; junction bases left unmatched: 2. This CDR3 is CASSLGLAEYNEQFF. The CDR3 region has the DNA TGTGCCAGCAGCTTGGGACTAGCGGAATACAATGAGCAGTTCTTC.

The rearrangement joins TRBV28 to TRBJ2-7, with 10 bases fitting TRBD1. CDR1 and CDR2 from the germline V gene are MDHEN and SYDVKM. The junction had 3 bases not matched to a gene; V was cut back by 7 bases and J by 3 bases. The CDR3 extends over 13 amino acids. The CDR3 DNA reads TGTGCCAGCAATAGGGACAGGGGCTACGAGCAGTACTTC. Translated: CASNRDRGYEQYF. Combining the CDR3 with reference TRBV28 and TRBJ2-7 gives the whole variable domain DVKVTQSSRYLVKRTGEKVFLECVQDMDHENMFWYRQDPGLGLRLIYFSYDVKMKEKGDIPEGYSVSREKKERFSLILESASTNQTSMYLCASNRDRGYEQYFGPGTRLTVT.

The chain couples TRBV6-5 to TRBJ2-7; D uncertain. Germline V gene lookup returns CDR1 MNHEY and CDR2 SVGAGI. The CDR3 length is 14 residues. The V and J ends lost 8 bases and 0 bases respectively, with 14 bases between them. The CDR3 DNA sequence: TGTGCCAGCGCCCAAAGTTCCAGCTCCTACGAGCAGTACTTC. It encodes CASAQSSSSYEQYF.

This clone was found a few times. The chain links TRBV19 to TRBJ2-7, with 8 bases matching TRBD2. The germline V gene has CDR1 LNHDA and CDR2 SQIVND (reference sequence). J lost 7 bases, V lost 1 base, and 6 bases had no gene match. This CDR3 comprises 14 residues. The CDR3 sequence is CASSIGGLAGEQYF. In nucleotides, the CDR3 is TGTGCCAGTAGTATAGGAGGACTAGCCGGTGAGCAGTACTTC. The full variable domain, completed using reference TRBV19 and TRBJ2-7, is DGGITQSPKYLFRKEGQNVTLSCEQNLNHDAMYWYRQDPGQGLRLIYYSQIVNDFQKGDIAEGYSVSREKKESFPLTVTSAQKNPTAFYLCASSIGGLAGEQYFGPGTRLTVT.

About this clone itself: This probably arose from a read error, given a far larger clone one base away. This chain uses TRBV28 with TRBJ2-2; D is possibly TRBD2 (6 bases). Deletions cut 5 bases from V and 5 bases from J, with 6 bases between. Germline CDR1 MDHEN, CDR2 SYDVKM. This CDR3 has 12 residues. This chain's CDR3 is CASSRETGELFF. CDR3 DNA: TGTGCCAGCAGTCGGGAGACCGGGGAGCTGTTTTTT.

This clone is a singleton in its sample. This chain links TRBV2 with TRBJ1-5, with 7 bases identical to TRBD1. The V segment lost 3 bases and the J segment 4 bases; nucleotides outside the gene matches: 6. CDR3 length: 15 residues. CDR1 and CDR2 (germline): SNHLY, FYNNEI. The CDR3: CASSETGNRNQPQHF. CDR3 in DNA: TGTGCCAGCAGTGAGACAGGGAATAGAAATCAGCCCCAGCATTTT. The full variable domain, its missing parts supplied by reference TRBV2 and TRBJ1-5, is EPEVTQTPSHQVTQMGQEVILRCVPISNHLYFYWYRQILGQKVEFLVSFYNNEISEKSEIFDDQFSVERPDGSNFTLKIRSTKLEDSAMYFCASSETGNRNQPQHFGDGTRLSIL.

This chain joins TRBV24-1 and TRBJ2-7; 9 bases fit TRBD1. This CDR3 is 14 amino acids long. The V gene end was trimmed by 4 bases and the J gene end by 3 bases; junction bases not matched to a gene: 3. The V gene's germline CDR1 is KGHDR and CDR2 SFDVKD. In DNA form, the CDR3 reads TGTGCCACCAGTGACTCGGACAGGGGCTACGAGCAGTACTTC. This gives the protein CATSDSDRGYEQYF.

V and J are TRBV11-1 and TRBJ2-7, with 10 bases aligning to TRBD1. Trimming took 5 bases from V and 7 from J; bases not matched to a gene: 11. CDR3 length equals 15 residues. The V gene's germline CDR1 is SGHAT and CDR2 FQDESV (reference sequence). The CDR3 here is CASSIPGQGLREQYF. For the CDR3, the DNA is TGTGCCAGCAGCATACCGGGACAGGGGTTAAGGGAGCAGTACTTC.

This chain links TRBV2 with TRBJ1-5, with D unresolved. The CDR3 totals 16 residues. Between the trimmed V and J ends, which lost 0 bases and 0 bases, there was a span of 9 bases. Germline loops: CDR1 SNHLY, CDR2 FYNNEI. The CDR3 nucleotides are TGTGCCAGCAGTGAAGCCGGGCGGGATAGCAATCAGCCCCAGCATTTT. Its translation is CASSEAGRDSNQPQHF.

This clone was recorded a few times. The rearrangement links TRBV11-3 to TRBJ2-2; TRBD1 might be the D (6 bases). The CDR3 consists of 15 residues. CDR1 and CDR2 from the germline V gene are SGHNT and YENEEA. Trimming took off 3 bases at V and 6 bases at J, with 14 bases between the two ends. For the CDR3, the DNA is TGTGCCAGCAGCTTGACAGGTCATCGGCCCGGGGAGCTGTTTTTT. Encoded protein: CASSLTGHRPGELFF.

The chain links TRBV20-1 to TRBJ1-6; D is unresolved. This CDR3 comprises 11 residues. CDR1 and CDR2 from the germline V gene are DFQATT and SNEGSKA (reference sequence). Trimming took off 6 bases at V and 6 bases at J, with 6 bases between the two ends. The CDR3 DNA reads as TGCAGTGCCGCGTCTAATTCACCCCTCCACTTT. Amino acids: CSAASNSPLHF.

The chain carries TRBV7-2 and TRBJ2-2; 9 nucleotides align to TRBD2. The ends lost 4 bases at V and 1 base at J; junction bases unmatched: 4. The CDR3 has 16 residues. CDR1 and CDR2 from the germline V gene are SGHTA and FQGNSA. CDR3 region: CASSYRTSVNTGELFF. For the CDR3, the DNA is TGTGCCAGCAGCTATAGGACTAGCGTGAACACCGGGGAGCTGTTTTTT.

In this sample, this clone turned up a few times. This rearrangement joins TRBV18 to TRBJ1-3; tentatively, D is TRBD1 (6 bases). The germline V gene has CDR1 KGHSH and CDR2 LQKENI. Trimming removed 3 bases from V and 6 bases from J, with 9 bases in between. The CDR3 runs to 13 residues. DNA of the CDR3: TGTGCCAGCTCACCCGACAGGTTAAACACCATATATTTT. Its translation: CASSPDRLNTIYF.

As DNA, the CDR3 is TGTGCCAGCAGTTACGAGGGAGGAGGGTCTCGGGATACGCAGTATTTT. Its protein is CASSYEGGGSRDTQYF. The chain recombines TRBV6-2 or TRBV6-3 with TRBJ2-3; D is perhaps TRBD2 (6 bases). In germline, CDR1 is MNHEY, CDR2 SVGEGT. The CDR3 length is 16 residues. Trimming took 2 bases from V and 6 from J, leaving 18 bases between them.

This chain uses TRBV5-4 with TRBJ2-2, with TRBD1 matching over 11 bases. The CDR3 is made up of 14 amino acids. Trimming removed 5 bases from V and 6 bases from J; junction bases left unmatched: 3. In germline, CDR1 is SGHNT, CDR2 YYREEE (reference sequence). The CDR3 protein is CASSPGQGAGELFF. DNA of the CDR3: TGTGCCAGCAGTCCGGGACAGGGGGCCGGGGAGCTGTTTTTT.

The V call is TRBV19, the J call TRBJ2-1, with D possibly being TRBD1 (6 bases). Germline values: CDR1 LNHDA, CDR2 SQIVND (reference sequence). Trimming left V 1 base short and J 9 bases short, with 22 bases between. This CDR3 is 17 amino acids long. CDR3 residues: CASSIGGTGTSVGEQFF. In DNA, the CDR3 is TGTGCCAGTAGTATAGGCGGAACAGGGACCTCGGTTGGTGAGCAGTTCTTC. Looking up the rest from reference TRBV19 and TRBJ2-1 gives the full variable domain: DGGITQSPKYLFRKEGQNVTLSCEQNLNHDAMYWYRQDPGQGLRLIYYSQIVNDFQKGDIAEGYSVSREKKESFPLTVTSAQKNPTAFYLCASSIGGTGTSVGEQFFGPGTRLTVL.

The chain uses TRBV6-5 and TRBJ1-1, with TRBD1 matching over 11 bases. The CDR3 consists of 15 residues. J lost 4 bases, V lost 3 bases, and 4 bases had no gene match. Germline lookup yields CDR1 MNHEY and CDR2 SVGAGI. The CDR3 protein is CASSYAGTGGTEAFF. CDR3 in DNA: TGTGCCAGCAGTTATGCCGGGACAGGGGGCACTGAAGCTTTCTTT.

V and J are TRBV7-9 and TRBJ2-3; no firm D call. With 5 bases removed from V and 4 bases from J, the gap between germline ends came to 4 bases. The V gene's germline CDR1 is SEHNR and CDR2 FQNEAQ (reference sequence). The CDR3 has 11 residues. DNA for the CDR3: TGTGCCAGCAGCCTCTCAGATACGCAGTATTTT. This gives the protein CASSLSDTQYF. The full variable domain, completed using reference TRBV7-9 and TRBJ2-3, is DTGVSQNPRHKITKRGQNVTFRCDPISEHNRLYWYRQTLGQGPEFLTYFQNEAQLEKSRLLSDRFSAERPKGSFSTLEIQRTEQGDSAMYLCASSLSDTQYFGPGTRLTVL.

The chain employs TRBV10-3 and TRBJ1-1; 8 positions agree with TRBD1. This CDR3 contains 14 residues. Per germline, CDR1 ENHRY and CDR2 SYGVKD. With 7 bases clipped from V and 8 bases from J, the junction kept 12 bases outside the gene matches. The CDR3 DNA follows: TGTGCCATCAACCCTACAGGGGGGGGGACCGAAGCTTTCTTT. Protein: CAINPTGGGTEAFF.

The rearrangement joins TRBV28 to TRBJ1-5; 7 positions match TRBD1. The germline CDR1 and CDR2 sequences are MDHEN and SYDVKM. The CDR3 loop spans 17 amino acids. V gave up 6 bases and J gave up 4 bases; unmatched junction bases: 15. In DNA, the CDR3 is TGTGCCAGCAGCTCCAACAGGGGATGGGGCCCAAATCAGCCCCAGCATTTT. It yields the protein CASSSNRGWGPNQPQHF.

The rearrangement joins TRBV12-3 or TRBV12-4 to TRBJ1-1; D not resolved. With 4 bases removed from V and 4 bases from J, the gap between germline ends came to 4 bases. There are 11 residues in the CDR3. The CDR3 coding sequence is TGTGCCAGCAGTTGGAGCACTGAAGCTTTCTTT. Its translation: CASSWSTEAFF.

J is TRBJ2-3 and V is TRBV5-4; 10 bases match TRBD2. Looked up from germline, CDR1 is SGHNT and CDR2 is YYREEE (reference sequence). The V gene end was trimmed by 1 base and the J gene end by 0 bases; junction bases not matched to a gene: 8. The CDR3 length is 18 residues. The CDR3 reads CASSLLLAGSASTDTQYF. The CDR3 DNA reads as TGTGCCAGCAGCTTGCTACTAGCGGGGAGCGCTAGCACAGATACGCAGTATTTT.